This entry is about one T cell receptor beta chain. The target antigen is unknown. The CDR3 has 17 amino acids. Per the germline V gene, CDR1 is SGDLS and CDR2 is YYNGEE. V gave up 0 bases and J gave up 6 bases; unmatched junction bases: 12. cDNA synthesis used the whole RNA isolate, giving expressed TCRB sequences. TCRdb keeps only in-frame clones here, not all; method: immunoSEQ multiplex PCR. The sample holds about 360,000 clones; 10% to 15% are singletons and the top ten take 0.015% to 0.02%. The data were obtained in a study of beta chain features in type 1 diabetes. The study, taken as a whole, reports: Type 1 diabetes patients had TCRB CDR3s that were shorter (moderately but significantly so) in all four CD4+ subsets. Here, the possible influence of HLA type (on TCRB rearrangement) remained unresolved. Patients' naive, central memory and regulatory TCRB repertoires appeared more alike than those of healthy donors.

Sequenced sample: naive CD4+ T cells from blood. This sequence was found in a man aged 18 to 30 in good health. The V gene is TRBV9, the J gene TRBJ2-7; 10 nucleotides agree with TRBD2. CDR3 protein: CASSVGLPTSGLGEQYF. In DNA, the CDR3 is TGTGCCAGCAGCGTAGGACTACCGACTAGCGGGCTCGGCGAGCAGTACTTC.